This entry concerns a single TCR beta chain. Enrollees, about 18 to 90 years old, lived in approximately 24 US areas. Clinical history reported by participants formed the basis on which cohorts were assigned. Two negative PCRs, clearance, or symptom resolution had been documented for recovered Cohort 3 donors. TCRdb's table, derived via immunoSEQ multiplex PCR, lists solely in-frame clones and lacks some. The table includes approximately 280,000 clones, around nine tenths detected once. This entry belongs to a study of blood T cell repertoires in COVID-19. Per the germline V gene, CDR1 is MDHEN and CDR2 is SYDVKM. This CDR3 has 14 residues. With 5 bases clipped from V and 3 bases from J, the junction kept 0 bases outside the gene matches.

The specimen was PBMCs or T cells enriched from blood (not recorded which). This TCR was recovered from a woman aged 18-35 years who had recovered from COVID-19. The chain has TRBV28 and TRBJ2-1, with 11 bases aligning to TRBD2. The chain's CDR3 is CASSGTSGYNEQFF. The CDR3 bases are TGTGCCAGCAGTGGGACTAGCGGCTACAATGAGCAGTTCTTC.